This T cell receptor (beta chain) was identified in a study of T cell repertoires in ileal Crohn's disease. Time point here: neoterminal ileum biopsy at postoperative endoscopy, about 6 months after surgery. This clone is labeled as medium-sized. Generated by immunoSEQ multiplex PCR, the TCRdb table keeps only in-frame clones and is missing some. Among approximately 10,000 clones, 79% were seen once, and the ten largest hold around 6.9%. This TCR came from an adult with Crohn's disease. What was sequenced was ileal tissue.

The CDR3 region has the DNA TGTGCCAGCTCACGACAGGGGAGTTACAATCAGCCCCAGCATTTT. This translates into CASSRQGSYNQPQHF. This chain connects TRBV18 to TRBJ1-5; 8 positions agree with TRBD1. The germline V gene encodes CDR1 KGHSH and CDR2 LQKENI. V dropped 4 bases and J dropped 3; count of bases not matched to a gene: 5. The CDR3 is 15 residues long. Full variable domain (remainder filled in from reference TRBV18 and TRBJ1-5): NAGVMQNPRHLVRRRGQEARLRCSPMKGHSHVYWYRQLPEEGLKFMVYLQKENIIDESGMPKERFSAEFPKEGPSILRIQQVVRGDSAAYFCASSRQGSYNQPQHFGDGTRLSIL.